There are many counts of the clone carrying this TCR beta chain. No antigen is known for it. This sample stems from a study of cytotoxic CD8 clonotypes in ibrutinib-treated CLL. General study points: The study sampled sustained-remission and progressing patients at different times. Clonality increased with ibrutinib response but returned toward baseline at progression.

Germline CDR1 is MGHRA and CDR2 is YSYEKL. V was pared by 0 bases and J by 14 bases, with 23 bases between. This CDR3 has 17 residues. The protocol was immunoSEQ multiplex PCR, while the TCRdb copy is restricted to in-frame clones and leaves out a portion. The sample gives some 50,000 clones, around three fifths of which show up once; about 27% is in the top ten. The sequenced sample was PBMCs, obtained after 24 months of ibrutinib treatment. The TCR comes from a human donor with chronic lymphocytic leukemia. The V gene is TRBV4-1, the J gene TRBJ1-6; D is perhaps TRBD1 (5 bases). The CDR3 DNA sequence: TGCGCCAGCAGCCAAGATCTTGGAGGGACGTCCGTCGGGGCCCTCCACTTT. Translation gives CASSQDLGGTSVGALHF.